Described below is a single T cell receptor beta chain sequence and its context. The target antigen is unknown. The data belong to a study of cytomegalovirus exposure and HLA in healthy donors. The study, taken as a whole, reports: A later examination showed that TCR association rates differed by HLA locus, with DRB1 most and HLA-C fewest. 150 or so TCR beta chains were listed as cytomegalovirus-associated. Prior analysis indicated that the majority of TCR beta V segments exhibited productivity approximately 90% or approximately 30% of the time.

Samples came from healthy bone marrow donors. This CDR3 is 18 amino acids long. J gave up 6 bases and V 0 bases, and 14 bases lay outside the gene matches. The germline V gene has CDR1 SGHVS and CDR2 FNYEAQ. Researchers ran the PCR with 60 Vbeta and 13 Jbeta primers. The assay was immunoSEQ multiplex PCR, and TCRdb's table has in-frame clones only and misses some. The data show about 160,000 clones, roughly 84% seen once. The TCR sequence derives from a male donor in good health and CMV-seronegative. Sequencing was done on a sample of PBMCs. The J gene is TRBJ1-1, the V gene TRBV7-6; 9 nucleotides match TRBD1. CDR3 residues: CASSLATLPGQGRAEAFF. The CDR3 bases are TGTGCCAGCAGCTTAGCGACCCTACCGGGACAGGGAAGGGCTGAAGCTTTCTTT.